This TCR beta chain was sequenced during a study of vaccination effects on CD4 cells after COVID-19. The study, taken as a whole, reports: No early post-infection timepoints were available in the study, which also included few convalescent patients.

Details on this clone: Its target is not known.

The method was immunoSEQ multiplex PCR; TCRdb's version includes in-frame clones alone and lacks a portion of them. This table holds some 70,000 clones, about 80% found once. Sequencing followed a ViraFEST assay step that expanded antigen-specific CD4+ T cells with viral peptide pools. Subsequent to ten to eleven days of culture, CD4+ T cells were isolated. None of the vaccinated had previously contracted SARS-CoV-2, and their nucleocapsid antibodies tested negative. The CDR3 sequence is 13 residues long. The ends were cut back, 1 base at V and 8 bases at J, with 8 bases in the middle. Specimen: CD4+ T cells from PBMCs cultured with SARS-CoV-2 spike peptides, collected before COVID-19 vaccination. The chain combines TRBV12-3 or TRBV12-4 with TRBJ1-4; D is uncertain. The source is a human donor who received a COVID-19 vaccine. This CDR3 is CASSLESREKLFF. The DNA for the CDR3 is TGTGCCAGCAGTTTAGAAAGTAGGGAAAAACTGTTTTTT.